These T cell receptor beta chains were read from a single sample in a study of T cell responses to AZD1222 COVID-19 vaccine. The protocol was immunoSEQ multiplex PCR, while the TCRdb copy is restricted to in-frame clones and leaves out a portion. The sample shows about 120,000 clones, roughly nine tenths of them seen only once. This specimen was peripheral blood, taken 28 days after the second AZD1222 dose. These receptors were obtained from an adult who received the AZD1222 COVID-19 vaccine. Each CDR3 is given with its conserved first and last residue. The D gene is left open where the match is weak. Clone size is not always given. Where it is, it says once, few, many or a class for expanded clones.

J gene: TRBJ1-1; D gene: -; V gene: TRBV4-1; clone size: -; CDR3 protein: CASSQDGVVNTEAFF; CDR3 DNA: TGCGCCAGCAGCCAAGACGGGGTAGTGAACACTGAAGCTTTCTTT
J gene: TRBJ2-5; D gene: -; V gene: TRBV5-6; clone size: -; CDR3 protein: CASSDGPAQETQYF; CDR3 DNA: TGTGCCAGCAGCGACGGGCCAGCACAAGAGACCCAGTACTTC
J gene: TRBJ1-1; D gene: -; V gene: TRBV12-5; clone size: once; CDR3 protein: CASGLVRGEGGTTNTEAFF; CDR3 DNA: TGTGCTAGTGGTTTGGTACGGGGTGAGGGCGGGACTACGAACACTGAAGCTTTCTTT
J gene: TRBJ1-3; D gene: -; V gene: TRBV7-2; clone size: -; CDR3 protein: CASSLNQAISGNTIYF; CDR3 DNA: TGTGCCAGCAGCTTAAATCAGGCAATCTCTGGAAACACCATATATTTT
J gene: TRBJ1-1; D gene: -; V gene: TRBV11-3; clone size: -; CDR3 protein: CASSRREVAEAFF; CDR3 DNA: TGTGCCAGCAGCCGTCGGGAGGTAGCTGAAGCTTTCTTT
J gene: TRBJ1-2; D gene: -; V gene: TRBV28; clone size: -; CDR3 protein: CASSSLRASTYGYTF; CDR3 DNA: TGTGCCAGCAGTTCTCTGAGAGCGTCTACCTATGGCTACACCTTC
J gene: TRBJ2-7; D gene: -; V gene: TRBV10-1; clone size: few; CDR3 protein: CASTGDILGEQYF; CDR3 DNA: TGCGCCAGCACCGGGGACATCCTTGGCGAGCAGTACTTC
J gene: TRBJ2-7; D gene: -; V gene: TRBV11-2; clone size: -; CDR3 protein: CASSYDGLSYEQYF; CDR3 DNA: TGTGCCAGCAGCTATGACGGGCTCTCCTACGAGCAGTACTTC
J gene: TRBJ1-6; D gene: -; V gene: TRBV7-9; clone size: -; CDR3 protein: CASSATGWPLHF; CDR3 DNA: TGTGCCAGCAGCGCAACAGGGTGGCCCCTCCACTTT
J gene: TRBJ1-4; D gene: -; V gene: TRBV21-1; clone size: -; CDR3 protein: CASKTVGGAWEKLFF; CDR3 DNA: TGTGCCAGTAAAACTGTAGGGGGCGCGTGGGAAAAACTGTTTTTT
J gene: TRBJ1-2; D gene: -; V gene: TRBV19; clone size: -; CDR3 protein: CASSGQTNYGYTF; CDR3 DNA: TGTGCCAGTAGCGGACAGACTAACTATGGCTACACCTTC
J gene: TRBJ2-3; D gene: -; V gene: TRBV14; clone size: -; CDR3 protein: CASSRRGAPTDTQYF; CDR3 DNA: TGTGCCAGCAGCCGTCGTGGAGCTCCCACAGATACGCAGTATTTT
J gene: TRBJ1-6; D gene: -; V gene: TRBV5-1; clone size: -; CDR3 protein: CASSLQDFNSPLHF; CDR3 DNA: TGCGCCAGCAGCTTACAGGACTTTAATTCACCCCTCCACTTT
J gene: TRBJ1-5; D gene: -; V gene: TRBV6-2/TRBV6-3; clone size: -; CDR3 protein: CASSYGGVNQPQHF; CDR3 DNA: TGTGCCAGCAGTTACGGGGGCGTCAATCAGCCCCAGCATTTT
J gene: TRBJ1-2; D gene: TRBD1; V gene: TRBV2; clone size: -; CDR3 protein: CASRGTEVYGYTF; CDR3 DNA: TGTGCCAGCAGGGGGACAGAAGTCTATGGCTACACCTTC
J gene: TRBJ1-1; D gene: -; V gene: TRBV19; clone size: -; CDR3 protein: CASSISGTNTEAFF; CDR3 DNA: TGTGCCAGTAGTATCTCAGGGACGAACACTGAAGCTTTCTTT
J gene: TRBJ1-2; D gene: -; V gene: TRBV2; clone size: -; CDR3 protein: CASSGGHNYGYTF; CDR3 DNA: TGTGCCAGCAGTGGGGGGCACAACTATGGCTACACCTTC
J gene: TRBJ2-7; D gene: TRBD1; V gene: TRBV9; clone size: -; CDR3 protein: CASSVTGGYEQYF; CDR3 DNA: TGTGCCAGCAGCGTAACAGGGGGCTACGAGCAGTACTTC
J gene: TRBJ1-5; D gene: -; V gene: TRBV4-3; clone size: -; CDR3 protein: CASSQDWARPEPQHF; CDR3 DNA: TGCGCCAGCAGCCAAGACTGGGCCAGGCCAGAGCCCCAGCATTTT
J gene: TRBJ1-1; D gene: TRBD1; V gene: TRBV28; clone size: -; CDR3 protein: CASSPQDRDTEAFF; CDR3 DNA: TGTGCCAGCAGTCCCCAGGACAGGGACACTGAAGCTTTCTTT
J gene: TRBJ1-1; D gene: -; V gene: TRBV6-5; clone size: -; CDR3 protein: CASSYDRKNTEAFF; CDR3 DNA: TGTGCCAGCAGTTACGACAGAAAAAACACTGAAGCTTTCTTT
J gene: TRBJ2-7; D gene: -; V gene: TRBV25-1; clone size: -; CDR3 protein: CASSPKAGWGTYEQYF; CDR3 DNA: TGTGCCAGCAGTCCTAAGGCAGGGTGGGGGACCTACGAGCAGTACTTC
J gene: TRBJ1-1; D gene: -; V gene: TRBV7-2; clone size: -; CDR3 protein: CASSIVEAFF; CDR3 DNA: TGTGCCAGCAGCATTGTGGAAGCTTTCTTT